This T cell receptor beta chain was sequenced for a study of T-cell memory formation after mild COVID-19. Study-wide background: Largely, the TCR clusters proved donor specific.

TCRdb called the 5' RACE reads again in MiXCR, with one record for every CDR3 protein. The sample lists roughly 200,000 distinct CDR3 sequences, 15% to 20% occurring once. The clonotype comes from an adult woman who had mild COVID-19 (a few samples of this study predate the infection). Cell type and time point are not known. Sequencing input: PBMCs or a T cell subset sorted from them (not recorded which).

The CDR3 coding sequence is TGTGCCAGCAGTCCTAACCATTCCCAAGAGACCCAGTACTTC. As protein: CASSPNHSQETQYF. This chain connects TRBV6-2 or TRBV6-3 to TRBJ2-5; unclear D gene. The CDR3 is made up of 14 amino acids. With 5 bases removed from V and 1 base from J, the gap between germline ends came to 11 bases. Germline V gene sequence: CDR1 MNHEY, CDR2 SVGEGT.